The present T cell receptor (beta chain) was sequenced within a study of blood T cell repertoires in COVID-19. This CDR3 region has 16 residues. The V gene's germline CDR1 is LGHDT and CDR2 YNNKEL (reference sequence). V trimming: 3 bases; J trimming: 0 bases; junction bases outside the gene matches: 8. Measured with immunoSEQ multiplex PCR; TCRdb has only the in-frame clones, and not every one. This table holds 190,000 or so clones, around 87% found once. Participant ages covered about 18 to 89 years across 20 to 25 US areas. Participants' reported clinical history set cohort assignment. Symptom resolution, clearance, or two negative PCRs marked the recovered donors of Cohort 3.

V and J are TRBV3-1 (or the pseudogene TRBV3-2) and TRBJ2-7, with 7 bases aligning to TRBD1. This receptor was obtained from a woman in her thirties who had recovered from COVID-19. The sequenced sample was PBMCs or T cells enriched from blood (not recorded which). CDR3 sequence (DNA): TGTGCCAGCAGCCAGGGGGTCGGGACAGCCTCCTACGAGCAGTACTTC. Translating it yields CASSQGVGTASYEQYF.